A single sample gave rise to the 18 T cell receptor beta chains below, sequenced in a study of shared clonotypes between healthy human individuals. Data came from immunoSEQ multiplex PCR; TCRdb stores just in-frame clones and leaves some out. The sample holds 2.3 million or so clones, 85% to 95% seen once. What was sequenced was naive CD4+ T cells from PBMCs. Subset of the sample: CD45RA+ positively selected. The origin of the receptors is a man aged 18-30 years in good health. Some clones in this sample may be carry-over from other donors' samples.

The V gene is TRBV27, the J gene TRBJ1-4; D remains unclear. Trimming cost V 2 bases and J 5 bases, with 12 bases left between them. The CDR3 extends over 15 amino acids. CDR1 is MNHEY, CDR2 SMNVEV, per germline (reference sequence). For the CDR3, the DNA is TGTGCCAGCAGTTTAGAGGGAACGGGAAATGAAAAACTGTTTTTT. Its translation is CASSLEGTGNEKLFF. Filled out from reference TRBV27 and TRBJ1-4, the complete variable domain reads EAQVTQNPRYLITVTGKKLTVTCSQNMNHEYMSWYRQDPGLGLRQIYYSMNVEVTDKGDVPEGYKVSRKEKRNFPLILESPSPNQTSLYFCASSLEGTGNEKLFFGSGTQLSVL.

The rearrangement uses TRBV29-1 and TRBJ2-3; TRBD1 matches 7 bases. From germline, CDR1 is SQVTM and CDR2 ANQGSEA. CDR3 length: 12 residues. V trimming: 5 bases; J trimming: 4 bases; junction bases outside the gene matches: 3. This CDR3 is CSVLQGPDTQYF. The CDR3 region has the DNA TGCAGCGTTCTACAGGGGCCAGATACGCAGTATTTT.

This clone was recorded only once. The V and J genes are TRBV10-3 and TRBJ1-3; D unresolved. The V gene's germline CDR1 is ENHRY and CDR2 SYGVKD. V was cut by 4 bases and J by 0 bases, with 10 bases left in between. This CDR3 has 15 residues. CDR3 in amino acids: CAISGSHYSGNTIYF. The DNA for the CDR3 is TGTGCCATCAGTGGAAGTCATTACTCTGGAAACACCATATATTTT.

The genes are TRBV5-1 and TRBJ2-7; 7 positions agree with TRBD1. The V and J ends lost 2 bases and 5 bases, in that order; junction bases with no gene match: 10. Germline CDR1 is SGHRS and CDR2 is YFSETQ. This CDR3 region has 15 residues. The CDR3 loop reads CASSFGTENQDEQYF. The CDR3 nucleotides are TGCGCCAGCAGCTTCGGGACAGAAAACCAGGACGAGCAGTACTTC.

The chain employs TRBV7-9 and TRBJ2-2, with TRBD2 identical over 10 bases. The germline CDR1 and CDR2 sequences are SEHNR and FQNEAQ (reference sequence). The CDR3 loop spans 18 amino acids. After removal of 3 bases from V and 0 bases from J, the junction contained 7 bases not matched to a gene. CDR3 sequence (DNA): TGTGCCAGCAGCTTTGCACTAGCGGGGCCTACGAACACCGGGGAGCTGTTTTTT. Its protein is CASSFALAGPTNTGELFF.

The chain links TRBV7-8 to TRBJ1-5; D unresolved. V was cut by 1 base and J by 3 bases, with 10 bases left in between. Germline V CDR1 and CDR2: SGHVS, FQNEAQ. This CDR3 region has 15 residues. The CDR3 spells CASSLGLAANQPQHF. The CDR3 DNA reads TGTGCCAGCAGCTTAGGCTTGGCGGCCAATCAGCCCCAGCATTTT.

Concerning this clone: Other nucleotide sequences in the sample specify the same CDR3. The chain carries TRBV7-3 and TRBJ2-2, with 7 bases matching TRBD2. The CDR3 runs to 16 residues. V shed 2 bases, J shed 0 bases, and the junction held 3 bases outside the gene matches. Germline CDR1 reads SGHTA; CDR2 reads FQGTGA. The CDR3 sequence: CASSLLAGPNTGELFF. For the CDR3, the DNA is TGTGCCAGCAGCTTATTAGCGGGTCCGAACACCGGGGAGCTGTTTTTT. Full variable domain (rest looked up from reference TRBV7-3 and TRBJ2-2): GAGVSQTPSNKVTEKGKYVELRCDPISGHTALYWYRQSLGQGPEFLIYFQGTGAADDSGLPNDRFFAVRPEGSVSTLKIQRTERGDSAVYLCASSLLAGPNTGELFFGEGSRLTVL.

Comment on this clone: The junction differs from germline at one of its ends, possibly a read error. This chain links TRBV28 with TRBJ2-7; TRBD1 aligns across 9 bases. Germline CDR1 reads MDHEN; CDR2 reads SYDVKM. This CDR3 contains 11 residues. This CDR3 is CASSWGTGWHF. As DNA, the CDR3 is TGTGCCAGCAGTTGGGGGACAGGGTGGCACTTC. Supplemented by reference TRBV28 and TRBJ2-7, the full variable domain reads DVKVTQSSRYLVKRTGEKVFLECVQDMDHENMFWYRQDPGLGLRLIYFSYDVKMKEKGDIPEGYSVSREKKERFSLILESASTNQTSMYLCASSWGTGWHFGPGTRLTVT.

The chain combines TRBV2 with TRBJ2-7, with D perhaps TRBD2 (6 bases). Looked up from germline, CDR1 is SNHLY and CDR2 is FYNNEI. This CDR3 spans 12 amino acids. Trimming cost V 10 bases and J 5 bases, with 15 bases left between them. CDR3 nucleotide sequence: TGTGCCACCTCGGGAGACGAACACGAGCAGTACTTC. Encoded protein: CATSGDEHEQYF.

This chain connects TRBV11-2 to TRBJ2-5, with D perhaps given as TRBD1 or TRBD2 (5 bases each). Germline CDR1 and CDR2: SGHAT and FQNNGV. Trimming stripped 6 bases from V and 2 bases from J, with 19 bases between. The CDR3 covers 16 residues. CDR3 in amino acids: CASRNPMGPLQETQYF. In nucleotides, the CDR3 is TGTGCCAGCAGAAATCCTATGGGACCGCTGCAAGAGACCCAGTACTTC.

The chain joins TRBV5-4 to TRBJ2-5; 10 bases are a match to TRBD1. Germline CDR1 SGHNT, CDR2 YYREEE (reference sequence). V shed 3 bases and J 5 bases; nucleotides not matched to a gene: 7. This CDR3 contains 15 residues. This CDR3 is CASSWKTGGGETQYF. In DNA form, the CDR3 reads TGTGCCAGCAGCTGGAAGACAGGGGGCGGTGAGACCCAGTACTTC.

The rearrangement links TRBV7-2 to TRBJ2-7, with D perhaps TRBD1 (5 bases). Germline CDR1 is SGHTA and CDR2 is FQGNSA. V was clipped by 2 bases and J by 3 bases, with 11 bases between them. The CDR3 extends over 14 amino acids. The CDR3 spells CASSLSRDSYEQYF. The CDR3 bases are TGTGCCAGCAGCTTATCCCGAGACAGCTACGAGCAGTACTTC.

This chain links TRBV5-6 with TRBJ2-7, with 10 nucleotides matching TRBD1. Germline CDR1 is SGHDT and CDR2 is YYEEEE. The V gene end was trimmed by 6 bases and the J gene end by 2 bases; junction bases not matched to a gene: 5. The CDR3 is 14 amino acids. Here the CDR3 reads CASTLGQGAYEQYF. CDR3 DNA: TGTGCCAGCACCCTCGGACAGGGGGCCTACGAGCAGTACTTC.

V gene TRBV14 combines with J gene TRBJ2-1; D is undetermined. Germline V CDR1 and CDR2: SGHDN, FVKESK. The germline V and J ends were trimmed by 4 bases and 12 bases, with 13 bases remaining between them. The CDR3 length is 12 residues. The CDR3 loop reads CASSPSAGGQFF. The CDR3 DNA sequence: TGTGCCAGCAGCCCCTCCGCCGGTGGGCAGTTCTTC.

The chain carries TRBV29-1 and TRBJ1-1; a weak D match, TRBD1 (5 bases). Trimming pared 0 bases from V and 4 bases from J, leaving 21 bases between. Germline loops: CDR1 SQVTM, CDR2 ANQGSEA. This CDR3 region has 17 residues. Here the CDR3 DNA reads TGCAGCGTTGAAGAGGGTGGGATTGGCGGAAGGGGCACTGAAGCTTTCTTT. Its protein product is CSVEEGGIGGRGTEAFF.

The chain joins TRBV30 to TRBJ2-3; 8 bases agree with TRBD1. CDR3 size: 18 residues. J was trimmed by 1 base and V by 3 bases; bases with no gene match: 15. Germline CDR1 is GTSNPN and CDR2 is SVGIG (reference sequence). CDR3 sequence (DNA): TGTGCCTGGAGGGACAGGGCGGGACTCCTGGGGGGCACAGATACGCAGTATTTT. As protein: CAWRDRAGLLGGTDTQYF. Full variable domain (missing parts from reference TRBV30 and TRBJ2-3): SQTIHQWPATLVQPVGSPLSLECTVEGTSNPNLYWYRQAAGRGLQLLFYSVGIGQISSEVPQNLSASRPQDRQFILSSKKLLLSDSGFYLCAWRDRAGLLGGTDTQYFGPGTRLTVL.

V gene TRBV27 combines with J gene TRBJ2-1; 8 bases align to TRBD2. V lost 6 bases and J lost 6; bases outside the gene matches: 7. This CDR3 comprises 14 residues. Germline-derived CDR1 and CDR2 are MNHEY and SMNVEV (reference sequence). The CDR3 loop is CASRAISGSNEQFF. The CDR3 bases are TGTGCCAGCAGGGCAATAAGCGGGAGCAATGAGCAGTTCTTC.

V usage is TRBV28 and J usage is TRBJ2-3; 9 bases are shared with TRBD2. Germline values: CDR1 MDHEN, CDR2 SYDVKM. The CDR3 loop spans 15 amino acids. V dropped 3 bases and J dropped 3; count of bases not matched to a gene: 4. The CDR3 loop reads CASSLTSGPTDTQYF. CDR3 bases: TGTGCCAGCAGTTTGACTAGCGGCCCGACAGATACGCAGTATTTT.